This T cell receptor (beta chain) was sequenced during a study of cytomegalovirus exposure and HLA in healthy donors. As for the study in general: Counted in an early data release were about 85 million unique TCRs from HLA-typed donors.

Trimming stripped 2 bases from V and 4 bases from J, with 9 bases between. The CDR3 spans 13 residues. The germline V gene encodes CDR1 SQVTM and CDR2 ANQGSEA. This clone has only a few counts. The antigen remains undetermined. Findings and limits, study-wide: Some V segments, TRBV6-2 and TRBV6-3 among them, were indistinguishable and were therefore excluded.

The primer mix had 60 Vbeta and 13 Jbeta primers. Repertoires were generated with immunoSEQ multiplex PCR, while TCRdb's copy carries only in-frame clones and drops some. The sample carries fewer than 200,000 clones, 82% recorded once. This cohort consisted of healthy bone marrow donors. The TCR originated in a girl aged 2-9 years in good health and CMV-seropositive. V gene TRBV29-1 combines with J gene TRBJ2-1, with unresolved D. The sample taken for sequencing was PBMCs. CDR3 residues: CSVEPYIYNEQFF. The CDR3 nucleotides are TGCAGCGTTGAACCTTATATATACAATGAGCAGTTCTTC.